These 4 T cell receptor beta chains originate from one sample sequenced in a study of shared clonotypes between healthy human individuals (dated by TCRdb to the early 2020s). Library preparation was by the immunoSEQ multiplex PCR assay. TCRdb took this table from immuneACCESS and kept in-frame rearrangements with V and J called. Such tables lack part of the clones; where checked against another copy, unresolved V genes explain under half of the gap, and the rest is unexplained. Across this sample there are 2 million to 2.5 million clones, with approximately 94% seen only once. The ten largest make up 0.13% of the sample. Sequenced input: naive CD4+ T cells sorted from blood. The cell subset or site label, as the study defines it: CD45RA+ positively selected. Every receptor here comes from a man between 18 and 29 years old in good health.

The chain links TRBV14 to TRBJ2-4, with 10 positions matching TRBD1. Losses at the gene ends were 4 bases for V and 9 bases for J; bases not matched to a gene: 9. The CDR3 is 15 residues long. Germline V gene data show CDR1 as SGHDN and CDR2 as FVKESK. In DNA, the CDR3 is TGTGCCAGCAGCCGCTCTGGGACAGGGGTTACCATTCAGTACTTC. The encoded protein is CASSRSGTGVTIQYF.

The chain's CDR3 is CASSASSGVSSYNEQFF. Written as DNA, the CDR3 is TGTGCCAGCAGTGCCTCCTCCGGGGTCAGCTCCTACAATGAGCAGTTCTTC. The chain links TRBV6-1 to TRBJ2-1; D is perhaps TRBD2 (5 bases). V dropped 4 bases and J dropped 0 bases, with 16 bases sitting between them. Germline V gene lookup returns CDR1 MNHNS and CDR2 SASEGT. This CDR3 has 17 residues.

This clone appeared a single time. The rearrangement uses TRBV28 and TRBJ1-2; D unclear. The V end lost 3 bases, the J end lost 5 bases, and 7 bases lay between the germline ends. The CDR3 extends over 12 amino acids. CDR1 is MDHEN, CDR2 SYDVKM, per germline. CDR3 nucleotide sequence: TGTGCCAGCAGTTTGGAACATTATGGCTACACCTTC. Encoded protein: CASSLEHYGYTF.

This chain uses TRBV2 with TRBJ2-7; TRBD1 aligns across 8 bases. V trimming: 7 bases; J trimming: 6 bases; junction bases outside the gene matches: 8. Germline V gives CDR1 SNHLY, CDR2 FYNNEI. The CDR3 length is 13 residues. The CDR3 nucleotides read TGTGCCAGCACCGCAGGGGGCGGGTCCGAGCAGTACTTC. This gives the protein CASTAGGGSEQYF. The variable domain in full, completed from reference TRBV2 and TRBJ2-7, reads EPEVTQTPSHQVTQMGQEVILRCVPISNHLYFYWYRQILGQKVEFLVSFYNNEISEKSEIFDDQFSVERPDGSNFTLKIRSTKLEDSAMYFCASTAGGGSEQYFGPGTRLTVT.